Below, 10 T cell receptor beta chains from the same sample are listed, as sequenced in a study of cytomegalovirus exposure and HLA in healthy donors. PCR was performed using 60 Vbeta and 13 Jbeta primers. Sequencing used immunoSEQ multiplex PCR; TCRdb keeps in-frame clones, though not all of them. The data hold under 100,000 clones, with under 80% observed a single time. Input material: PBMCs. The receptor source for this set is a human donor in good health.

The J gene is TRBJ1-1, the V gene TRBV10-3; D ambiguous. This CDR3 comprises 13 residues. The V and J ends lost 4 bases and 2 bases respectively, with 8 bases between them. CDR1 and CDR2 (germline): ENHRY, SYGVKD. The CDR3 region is CAISGILNTEAFF. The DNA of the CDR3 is TGTGCCATCAGTGGCATACTCAACACTGAAGCTTTCTTT.

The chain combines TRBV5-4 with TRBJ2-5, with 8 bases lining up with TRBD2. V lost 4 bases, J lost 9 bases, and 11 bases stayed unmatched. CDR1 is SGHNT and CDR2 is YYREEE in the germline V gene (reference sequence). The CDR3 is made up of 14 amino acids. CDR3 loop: CASSQKLADGAQYF. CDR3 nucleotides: TGTGCCAGCAGCCAGAAACTAGCGGACGGGGCCCAGTACTTC. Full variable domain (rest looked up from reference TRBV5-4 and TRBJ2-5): ETGVTQSPTHLIKTRGQQVTLRCSSQSGHNTVSWYQQALGQGPQFIFQYYREEENGRGNFPPRFSGLQFPNYSSELNVNALELDDSALYLCASSQKLADGAQYFGPGTRLLVL.

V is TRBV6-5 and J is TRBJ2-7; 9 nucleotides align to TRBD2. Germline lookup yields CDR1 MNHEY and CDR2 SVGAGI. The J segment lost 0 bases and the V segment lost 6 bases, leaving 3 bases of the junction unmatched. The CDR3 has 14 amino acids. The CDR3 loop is CASSLLAGSYEQYF. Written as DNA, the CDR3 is TGTGCCAGCAGCTTACTAGCGGGCTCCTACGAGCAGTACTTC.

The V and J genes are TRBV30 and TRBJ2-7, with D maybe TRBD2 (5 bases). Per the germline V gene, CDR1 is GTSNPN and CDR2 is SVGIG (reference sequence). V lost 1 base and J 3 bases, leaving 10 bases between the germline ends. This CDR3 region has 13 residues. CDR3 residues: CAWSAGINYEQYF. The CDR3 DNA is TGTGCCTGGAGTGCGGGGATAAACTACGAGCAGTACTTC.

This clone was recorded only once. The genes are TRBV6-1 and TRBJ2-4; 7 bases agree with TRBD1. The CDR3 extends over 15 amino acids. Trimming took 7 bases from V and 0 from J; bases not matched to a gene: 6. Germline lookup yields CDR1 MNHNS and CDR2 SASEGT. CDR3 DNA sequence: TGTGCCAGCAAAGGGACAGCCCTAGCCAAAAACATTCAGTACTTC. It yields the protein CASKGTALAKNIQYF.

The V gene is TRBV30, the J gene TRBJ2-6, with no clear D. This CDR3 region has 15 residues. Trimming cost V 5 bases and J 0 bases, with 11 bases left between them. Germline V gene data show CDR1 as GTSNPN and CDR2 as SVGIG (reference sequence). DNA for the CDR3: TGTGCCTGGGGCCCAGGTTTCTCTGGGGCCAACGTCCTGACTTTC. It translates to CAWGPGFSGANVLTF.

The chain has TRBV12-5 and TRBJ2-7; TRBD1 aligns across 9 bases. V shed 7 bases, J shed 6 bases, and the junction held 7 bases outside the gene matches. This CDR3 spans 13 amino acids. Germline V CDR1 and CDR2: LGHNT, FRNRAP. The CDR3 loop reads CASESRTGVEQYF. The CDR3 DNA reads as TGTGCTAGTGAATCGAGGACAGGGGTCGAGCAGTACTTC.

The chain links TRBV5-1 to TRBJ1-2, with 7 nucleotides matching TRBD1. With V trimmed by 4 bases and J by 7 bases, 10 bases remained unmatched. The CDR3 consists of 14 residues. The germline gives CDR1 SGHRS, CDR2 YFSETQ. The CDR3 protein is CASSSTGEYLGYTF. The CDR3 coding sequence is TGCGCCAGCAGCAGTACAGGGGAGTATCTTGGCTACACCTTC.

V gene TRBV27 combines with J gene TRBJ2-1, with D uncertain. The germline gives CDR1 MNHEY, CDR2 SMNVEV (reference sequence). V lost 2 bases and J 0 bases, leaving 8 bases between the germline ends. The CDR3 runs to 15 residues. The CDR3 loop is CASSLRAYSYNEQFF. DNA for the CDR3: TGTGCCAGCAGTTTACGCGCCTACTCCTACAATGAGCAGTTCTTC.

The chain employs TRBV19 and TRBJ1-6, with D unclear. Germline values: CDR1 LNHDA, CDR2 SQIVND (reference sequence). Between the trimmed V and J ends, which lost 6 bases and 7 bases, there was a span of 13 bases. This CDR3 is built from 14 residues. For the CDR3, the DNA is TGTGCCAGTAGCAGCCGGGGTGACAATTCACCCCTCCACTTT. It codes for CASSSRGDNSPLHF.